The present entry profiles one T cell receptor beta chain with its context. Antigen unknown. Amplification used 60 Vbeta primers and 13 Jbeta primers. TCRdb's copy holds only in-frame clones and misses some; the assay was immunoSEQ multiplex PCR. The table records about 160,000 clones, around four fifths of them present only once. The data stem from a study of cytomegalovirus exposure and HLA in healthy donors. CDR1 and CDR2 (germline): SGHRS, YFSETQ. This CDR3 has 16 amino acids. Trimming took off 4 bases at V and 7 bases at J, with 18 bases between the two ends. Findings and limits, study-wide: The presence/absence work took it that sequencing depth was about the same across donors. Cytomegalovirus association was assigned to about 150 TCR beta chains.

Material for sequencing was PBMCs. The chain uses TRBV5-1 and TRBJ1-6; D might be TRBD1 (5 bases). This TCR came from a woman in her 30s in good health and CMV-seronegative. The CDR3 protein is CASSQQGGRTNSPLHF. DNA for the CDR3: TGCGCCAGCAGCCAGCAGGGCGGACGGACAAATTCACCCCTCCACTTT.